Below, one T cell receptor beta chain is given with its context. This specimen comes from a study of cytomegalovirus exposure and HLA in healthy donors. Germline CDR1 MNHEY, CDR2 SVGAGI. The V end lost 7 bases, the J end lost 6 bases, and 16 bases lay between the germline ends. The CDR3 covers 14 residues. Libraries were prepared by immunoSEQ multiplex PCR; TCRdb keeps only in-frame clonotypes and omits some of them. The sample records 260,000 or so clones, roughly 90% being singletons. This clonotype was obtained from a woman aged 18-35 years in good health and CMV-seronegative. The sequenced sample was PBMCs. The chain couples TRBV6-5 to TRBJ2-1; D is possibly TRBD1 (7 bases). CDR3 amino acids: CASKTRGVSNEQFF. CDR3 nucleotides: TGTGCCAGCAAAACCAGGGGGGTTTCCAATGAGCAGTTCTTC.